A single sample is the source of the 24 T cell receptor beta chains below, sequenced in a study of blood T cell repertoires in COVID-19. Here immunoSEQ multiplex PCR was the method, and the copy in TCRdb shows in-frame clones only, minus some. The repertoire holds under 55,000 clones, with approximately 80% as singletons. The sample consisted of peripheral blood. Receptor source: a man in his 70s with acute or convalescent COVID-19.

This clone was observed a single time. The CDR3 DNA sequence: TGCGCCAGCAGCTCCTCTAGCGGGGCGCTCACAGATACGCAGTATTTT. As protein: CASSSSSGALTDTQYF. The chain employs TRBV5-1 and TRBJ2-3, with TRBD2 matching over 9 bases. V lost 3 bases, J lost 2 bases, and 7 bases stayed unmatched. There are 16 residues in the CDR3. The germline gives CDR1 SGHRS, CDR2 YFSETQ.

The sample holds a few counts of this clone. V is TRBV6-1 and J is TRBJ1-4; TRBD1 matches 8 bases. In germline, CDR1 is MNHNS, CDR2 SASEGT. V lost 3 bases, J lost 8 bases, and 8 bases stayed unmatched. The CDR3 is made up of 15 amino acids. The CDR3 is CASSDRPGGREKLFF. The CDR3 DNA reads TGTGCCAGCAGTGACAGACCAGGGGGCAGGGAAAAACTGTTTTTT.

The V and J genes are TRBV6-5 and TRBJ2-7; D possibly corresponds to TRBD1 (6 bases). This CDR3 comprises 14 residues. Germline CDR1 MNHEY, CDR2 SVGAGI. The V gene lost 2 bases and the J gene lost 2 bases, with 10 bases spanning the gap. CDR3 region: CASSYDQGTYEQYF. DNA of the CDR3: TGTGCCAGCAGTTACGATCAGGGGACCTACGAGCAGTACTTC.

The chain has TRBV4-1 and TRBJ2-7; 8 nucleotides line up with TRBD1. V shed 5 bases and J 6 bases; nucleotides not matched to a gene: 12. The CDR3 has 15 residues. Looked up from germline, CDR1 is MGHRA and CDR2 is YSYEKL. CDR3 residues: CASSRQGTLKGEQYF. CDR3 coding DNA: TGCGCCAGCAGCAGACAGGGGACTCTTAAGGGCGAGCAGTACTTC.

The chain links TRBV19 to TRBJ1-5; 10 positions match TRBD1. CDR1 and CDR2 (germline): LNHDA, SQIVND (reference sequence). The CDR3 is made up of 15 amino acids. The V and J ends lost 6 bases and 2 bases, in that order; junction bases with no gene match: 4. This CDR3 reads CASRYGTGGNQPQHF. The CDR3 DNA sequence: TGTGCCAGTAGATACGGGACAGGGGGCAATCAGCCCCAGCATTTT.

The gene calls are TRBV10-3 and TRBJ2-1; 12 bases are a match to TRBD2. After removal of 7 bases from V and 6 bases from J, the junction contained 16 bases not matched to a gene. The CDR3 consists of 18 residues. The germline gives CDR1 ENHRY, CDR2 SYGVKD. The CDR3 coding sequence is TGTGCCATCACTAGAACGGGGCCGCTAGCGGGGGGGGTCAATGAGCAGTTCTTC. Its protein product is CAITRTGPLAGGVNEQFF.

V is TRBV12-5 and J is TRBJ1-6; D is unclear. V was trimmed by 6 bases and J by 3 bases, leaving 12 bases between them. Germline CDR1 and CDR2: LGHNT and FRNRAP. CDR3 length: 15 residues. This CDR3 is CASGRGEGYNSPLHF. The CDR3 coding sequence is TGTGCTAGTGGGCGTGGCGAGGGCTATAATTCACCCCTCCACTTT.

The CDR3 coding sequence is TGCGCCAGCAGCGACACAGGGAACTATGGCTACACCTTC. Its protein is CASSDTGNYGYTF. This chain uses TRBV5-1 with TRBJ1-2; D is possibly TRBD1 (6 bases). Trimming shortened V by 4 bases and J by 2 bases, and 9 bases separated the two germline ends. Germline-derived CDR1 and CDR2 are SGHRS and YFSETQ. CDR3 length equals 13 residues.

This chain uses TRBV12-3 or TRBV12-4 with TRBJ1-6; D remains ambiguous. The V end lost 5 bases, the J end lost 6 bases, and 8 bases lay between the germline ends. CDR3 length: 13 amino acids. The CDR3 DNA reads TGTGCCAGCAGTGCGTTCACTAATTCACCCCTCCACTTT. Translated: CASSAFTNSPLHF.

This clone appeared once. The V call is TRBV7-2, the J call TRBJ2-3; no firm D call. Germline V gives CDR1 SGHTA, CDR2 FQGNSA. The germline V and J ends were trimmed by 4 bases and 0 bases, with 14 bases remaining between them. The CDR3 length is 16 residues. The CDR3 DNA reads as TGTGCCAGCAGCTCTCCTACCGCCCCTAGCACAGATACGCAGTATTTT. This gives the protein CASSSPTAPSTDTQYF.

The rearrangement uses TRBV6-5 and TRBJ2-7; perhaps TRBD1 as D (6 bases). The CDR3 sequence is 14 residues long. From germline, CDR1 is MNHEY and CDR2 SVGAGI. Trimming left V 7 bases short and J 2 bases short, with 15 bases between. CDR3 protein: CASKVSWTAYEQYF. Here the CDR3 DNA reads TGTGCCAGCAAAGTTTCCTGGACAGCCTACGAGCAGTACTTC.

V and J are TRBV7-8 and TRBJ2-2; TRBD1 matches at 7 bases. Germline loops: CDR1 SGHVS, CDR2 FQNEAQ. Germline trimming cut 3 bases from V and 0 bases from J; bases unmatched to any gene: 4. This CDR3 spans 16 amino acids. This chain's CDR3 is CASSLTGTANTGELFF. The CDR3 DNA is TGTGCCAGCAGCTTGACCGGGACAGCGAACACCGGGGAGCTGTTTTTT.

This rearrangement joins TRBV9 to TRBJ1-1; no clear D gene. Trimming took off 3 bases at V and 5 bases at J, with 17 bases between the two ends. This CDR3 spans 15 amino acids. CDR1 and CDR2 from the germline V gene are SGDLS and YYNGEE. The chain's CDR3 is CASSASLGRGTEAFF. The CDR3 bases are TGTGCCAGCAGCGCGTCACTCGGCCGGGGAACTGAAGCTTTCTTT. Complete variable domain (other parts from reference TRBV9 and TRBJ1-1): DSGVTQTPKHLITATGQRVTLRCSPRSGDLSVYWYQQSLDQGLQFLIQYYNGEERAKGNILERFSAQQFPDLHSELNLSSLELGDSALYFCASSASLGRGTEAFFGQGTRLTVV.

V and J are TRBV7-2 and TRBJ2-3; 7 nucleotides match TRBD1. The CDR3 runs to 15 residues. Trimming cost V 1 base and J 0 bases; bases outside gene matches: 1. Germline V lookup: CDR1 SGHTA, CDR2 FQGNSA. DNA for the CDR3: TGTGCCAGCAGCTTAGTGACAGGGAGCACAGATACGCAGTATTTT. Amino acids: CASSLVTGSTDTQYF.

This clone was picked up many times. The chain carries TRBV29-1 and TRBJ2-1; 8 bases align to TRBD2. The CDR3 contains 12 residues. With 7 bases clipped from V and 3 bases from J, the junction kept 2 bases outside the gene matches. The germline V gene has CDR1 SQVTM and CDR2 ANQGSEA. The CDR3 DNA sequence: TGCAGCGCAGCGGGGGACTACAATGAGCAGTTCTTC. Protein product: CSAAGDYNEQFF.

The V call is TRBV12-5, the J call TRBJ2-5; 8 nucleotides agree with TRBD2. The CDR3 runs to 15 residues. The germline gives CDR1 LGHNT, CDR2 FRNRAP. Germline trimming cut 1 base from V and 4 bases from J; bases unmatched to any gene: 5. The CDR3 here is CASGLGGLAGETQYF. The DNA of the CDR3 is TGTGCTAGTGGTTTGGGAGGACTAGCTGGAGAGACCCAGTACTTC.

V gene TRBV7-9 combines with J gene TRBJ1-2; 7 bases are shared with TRBD1. CDR3 size: 13 residues. Per germline, CDR1 SEHNR and CDR2 FQNEAQ (reference sequence). The V and J ends lost 1 base and 4 bases, in that order; junction bases with no gene match: 0. The CDR3 DNA follows: TGTGCCAGCAGCTTAGACAGGGGCTATGGCTACACCTTC. It codes for CASSLDRGYGYTF.

This clone has just a few counts. V is TRBV19 and J is TRBJ2-7, with 9 bases lining up with TRBD1. Germline CDR1 LNHDA, CDR2 SQIVND (reference sequence). CDR3 length: 16 residues. The V segment lost 5 bases and the J segment 5 bases; nucleotides outside the gene matches: 13. The CDR3: CASSPTVLDRGHEQYF. CDR3 bases: TGTGCCAGTAGTCCCACGGTTTTGGACAGGGGCCACGAGCAGTACTTC.

CDR3 DNA sequence: TGCGCCAGCAGCTTGACGGGAGGGGGGTCGGGCACAGATACGCAGTATTTT. This sequence encodes CASSLTGGGSGTDTQYF. The V gene is TRBV5-1, the J gene TRBJ2-3; 8 positions match TRBD2. Germline values: CDR1 SGHRS, CDR2 YFSETQ. There are 17 residues in the CDR3. The J segment lost 1 base and the V segment lost 1 base, leaving 8 bases of the junction unmatched.

This clone was seen a single time. This chain connects TRBV5-4 to TRBJ2-7; tentatively, D is TRBD2 (5 bases). Trimming shortened V by 4 bases and J by 2 bases, and 10 bases separated the two germline ends. Germline assignment: CDR1 SGHNT and CDR2 YYREEE (reference sequence). The CDR3 loop spans 13 amino acids. In nucleotides, the CDR3 is TGTGCCAGCAGCCCCCGCGGGCCCTACGAGCAGTACTTC. Protein sequence: CASSPRGPYEQYF.

V gene TRBV7-8 combines with J gene TRBJ1-2; 8 bases fit TRBD1. Germline CDR1 is SGHVS and CDR2 is FQNEAQ. Trimming removed 4 bases from V and 6 bases from J; junction bases left unmatched: 7. CDR3 length: 14 residues. The CDR3 nucleotides read TGTGCCAGCAGCTCGGACAGGGTACTTAATGGCTACACCTTC. Its protein product is CASSSDRVLNGYTF.

The rearrangement links TRBV5-4 to TRBJ1-2; maybe TRBD1 (6 bases). The germline V and J ends were trimmed by 0 bases and 2 bases, with 8 bases remaining between them. This CDR3 has 14 amino acids. The V gene's germline CDR1 is SGHNT and CDR2 YYREEE (reference sequence). CDR3 sequence (DNA): TGTGCCAGCAGCTTGGCCGGGACAAACTATGGCTACACCTTC. It specifies CASSLAGTNYGYTF. Complete variable domain (other parts from reference TRBV5-4 and TRBJ1-2): ETGVTQSPTHLIKTRGQQVTLRCSSQSGHNTVSWYQQALGQGPQFIFQYYREEENGRGNFPPRFSGLQFPNYSSELNVNALELDDSALYLCASSLAGTNYGYTFGSGTRLTVV.

The table lists this clone with a count of one. V and J are TRBV7-3 and TRBJ1-2, with D maybe TRBD1 (5 bases). V shed 4 bases and J shed 0 bases, with 15 bases lying between them. This CDR3 spans 16 amino acids. Per the germline V gene, CDR1 is SGHTA and CDR2 is FQGTGA. In DNA, the CDR3 is TGTGCCAGCAGCTCAGAGACAGATACTTCTAACTATGGCTACACCTTC. It translates to CASSSETDTSNYGYTF.

V and J are TRBV19 and TRBJ1-2; D perhaps matches TRBD1 (6 bases). Per the germline V gene, CDR1 is LNHDA and CDR2 is SQIVND (reference sequence). This CDR3 has 17 residues. V was clipped by 6 bases and J by 5 bases, with 25 bases between them. CDR3 sequence: CASRSSTRQVASYGYTF. The CDR3 DNA follows: TGTGCCAGTAGATCTTCCACAAGACAGGTTGCCTCATATGGCTACACCTTC.